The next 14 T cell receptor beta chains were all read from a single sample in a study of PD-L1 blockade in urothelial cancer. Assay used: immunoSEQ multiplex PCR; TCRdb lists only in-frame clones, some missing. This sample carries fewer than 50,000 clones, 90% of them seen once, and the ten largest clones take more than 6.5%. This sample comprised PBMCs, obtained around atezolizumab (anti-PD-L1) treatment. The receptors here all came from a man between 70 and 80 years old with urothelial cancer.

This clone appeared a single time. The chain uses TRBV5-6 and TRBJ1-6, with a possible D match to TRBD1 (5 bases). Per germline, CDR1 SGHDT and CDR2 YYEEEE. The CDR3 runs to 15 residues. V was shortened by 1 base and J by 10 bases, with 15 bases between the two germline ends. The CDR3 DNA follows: TGTGCCAGCAGCTTGCGCGGGACCGGGGCATCACCCCTCCACTTT. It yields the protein CASSLRGTGASPLHF.

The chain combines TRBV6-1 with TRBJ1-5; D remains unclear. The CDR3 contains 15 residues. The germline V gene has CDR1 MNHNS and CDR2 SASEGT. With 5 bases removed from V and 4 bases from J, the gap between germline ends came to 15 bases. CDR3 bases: TGTGCCAGCAGTTGGGGTGGACGGGGAAATCAGCCCCAGCATTTT. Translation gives CASSWGGRGNQPQHF.

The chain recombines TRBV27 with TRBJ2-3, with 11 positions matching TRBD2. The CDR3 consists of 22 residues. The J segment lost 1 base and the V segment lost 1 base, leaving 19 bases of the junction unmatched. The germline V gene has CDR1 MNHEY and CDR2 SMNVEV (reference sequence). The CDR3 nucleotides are TGTGCCAGCAGTTTATATCCCCATCGGTGGCTAGCGGGAGGCAGTGGCACAGATACGCAGTATTTT. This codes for CASSLYPHRWLAGGSGTDTQYF.

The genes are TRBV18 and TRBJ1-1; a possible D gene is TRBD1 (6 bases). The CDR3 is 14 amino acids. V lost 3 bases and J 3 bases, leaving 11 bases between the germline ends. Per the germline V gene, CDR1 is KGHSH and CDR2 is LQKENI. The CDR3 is CASSPIRGDTEAFF. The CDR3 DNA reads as TGTGCCAGCTCACCGATCAGGGGTGACACTGAAGCTTTCTTT.

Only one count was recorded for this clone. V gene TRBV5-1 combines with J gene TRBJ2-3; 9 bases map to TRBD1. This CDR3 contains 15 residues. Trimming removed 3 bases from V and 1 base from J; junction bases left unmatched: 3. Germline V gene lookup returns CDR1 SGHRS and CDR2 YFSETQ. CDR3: CASSYRTGGTDTQYF. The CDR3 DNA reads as TGCGCCAGCAGCTACAGGACAGGGGGCACAGATACGCAGTATTTT. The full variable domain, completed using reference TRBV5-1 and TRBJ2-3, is KAGVTQTPRYLIKTRGQQVTLSCSPISGHRSVSWYQQTPGQGLQFLFEYFSETQRNKGNFPGRFSGRQFSNSRSEMNVSTLELGDSALYLCASSYRTGGTDTQYFGPGTRLTVL.

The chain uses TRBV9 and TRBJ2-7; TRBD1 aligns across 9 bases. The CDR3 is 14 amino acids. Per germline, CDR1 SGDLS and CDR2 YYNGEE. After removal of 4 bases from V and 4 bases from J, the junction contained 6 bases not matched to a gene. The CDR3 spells CASSLRDRDYEQYF. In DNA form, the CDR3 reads TGTGCCAGCAGCCTCCGGGACAGGGATTACGAGCAGTACTTC.

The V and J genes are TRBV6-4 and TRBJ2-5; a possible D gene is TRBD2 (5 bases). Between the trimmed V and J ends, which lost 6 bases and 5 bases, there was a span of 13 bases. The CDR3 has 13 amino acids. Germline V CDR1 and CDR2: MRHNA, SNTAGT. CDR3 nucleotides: TGTGCCAGCAGCCTCCGCGGAGGCGAGACCCAGTACTTC. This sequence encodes CASSLRGGETQYF.

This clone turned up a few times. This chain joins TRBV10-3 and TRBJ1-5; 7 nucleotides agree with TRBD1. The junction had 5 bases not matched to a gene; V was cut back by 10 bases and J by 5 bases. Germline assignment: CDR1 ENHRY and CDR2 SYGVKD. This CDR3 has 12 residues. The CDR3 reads CATRGGDQPQHF. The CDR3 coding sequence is TGTGCCACCAGAGGGGGCGATCAGCCCCAGCATTTT.

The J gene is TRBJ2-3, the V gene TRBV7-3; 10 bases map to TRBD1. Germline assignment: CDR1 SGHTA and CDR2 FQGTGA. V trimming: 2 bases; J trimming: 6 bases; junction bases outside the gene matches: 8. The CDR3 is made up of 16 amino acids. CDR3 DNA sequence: TGTGCCAGCAGCTTATCCCGGGACAGGGGATCCGATACGCAGTATTTT. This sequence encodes CASSLSRDRGSDTQYF. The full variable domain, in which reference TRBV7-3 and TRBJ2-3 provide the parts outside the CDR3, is GAGVSQTPSNKVTEKGKYVELRCDPISGHTALYWYRQSLGQGPEFLIYFQGTGAADDSGLPNDRFFAVRPEGSVSTLKIQRTERGDSAVYLCASSLSRDRGSDTQYFGPGTRLTVL.

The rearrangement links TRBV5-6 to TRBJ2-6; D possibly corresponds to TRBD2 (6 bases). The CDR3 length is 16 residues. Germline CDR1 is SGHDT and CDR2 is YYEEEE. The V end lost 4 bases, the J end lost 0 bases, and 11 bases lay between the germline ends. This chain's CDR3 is CASSRTGSSGANVLTF. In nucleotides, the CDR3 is TGTGCCAGCAGCAGAACCGGGAGCTCTGGGGCCAACGTCCTGACTTTC. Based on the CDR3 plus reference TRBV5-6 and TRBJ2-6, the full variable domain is DAGVTQSPTHLIKTRGQQVTLRCSPKSGHDTVSWYQQALGQGPQFIFQYYEEEERQRGNFPDRFSGHQFPNYSSELNVNALLLGDSALYLCASSRTGSSGANVLTFGAGSRLTVL.

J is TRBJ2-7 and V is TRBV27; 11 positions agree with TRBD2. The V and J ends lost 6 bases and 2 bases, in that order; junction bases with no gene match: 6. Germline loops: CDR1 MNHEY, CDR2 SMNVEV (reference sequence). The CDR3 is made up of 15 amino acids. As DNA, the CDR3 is TGTGCCAGCAGGCTGACTAGCGGGACAACCTACGAGCAGTACTTC. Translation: CASRLTSGTTYEQYF.

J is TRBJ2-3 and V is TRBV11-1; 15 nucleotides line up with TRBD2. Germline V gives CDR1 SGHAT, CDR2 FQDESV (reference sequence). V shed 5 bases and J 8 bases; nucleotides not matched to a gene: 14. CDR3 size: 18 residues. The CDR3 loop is CASSGGTSGRYRGGTQYF. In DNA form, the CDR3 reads TGTGCCAGCAGCGGAGGGACTAGCGGGAGGTACCGAGGGGGTACGCAGTATTTT.

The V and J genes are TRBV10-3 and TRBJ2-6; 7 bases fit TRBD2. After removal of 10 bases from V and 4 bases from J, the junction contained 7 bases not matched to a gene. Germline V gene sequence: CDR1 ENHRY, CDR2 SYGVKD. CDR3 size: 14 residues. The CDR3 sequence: CATWGGVGANVLTF. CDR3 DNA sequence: TGTGCCACATGGGGAGGGGTCGGGGCCAACGTCCTGACTTTC.

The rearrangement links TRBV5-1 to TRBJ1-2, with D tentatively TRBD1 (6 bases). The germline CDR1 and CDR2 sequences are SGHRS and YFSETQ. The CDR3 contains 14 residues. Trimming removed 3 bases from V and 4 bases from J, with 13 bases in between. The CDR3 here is CASSSLDSLYGYTF. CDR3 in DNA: TGCGCCAGCAGCTCCTTGGACAGCCTCTATGGCTACACCTTC.